The T cell receptor beta chain described here comes from a study of cytomegalovirus exposure and HLA in healthy donors. This CDR3 is 15 amino acids long. The V gene's germline CDR1 is SGDLS and CDR2 YYNGEE. Trimming shortened V by 0 bases and J by 2 bases, and 12 bases separated the two germline ends. Concerning this clone itself: The target antigen is unknown.

In the PCR, 60 Vbeta and 13 Jbeta primers were used. Using immunoSEQ multiplex PCR, the repertoire was profiled, and TCRdb retains in-frame clones only, with some absent. The data hold 220,000 or so clones, with approximately 78% observed a single time. Whole-study findings and limits: 87-base-pair reads could not separate some V segments, including TRBV6-2 and TRBV6-3.

This TCR derives from a male donor in good health and CMV-seronegative. Sequences were obtained from PBMCs. The chain uses TRBV9 and TRBJ2-7; the D gene is possibly TRBD2 (6 bases). Written as DNA, the CDR3 is TGTGCCAGCAGCGTAGGGGGCGGGGAGACCTACGAGCAGTACTTC. It is translated as CASSVGGGETYEQYF.